Sequencing of this T cell receptor beta chain was carried out in a study of T cell responses to AZD1222 COVID-19 vaccine. Findings and caveats of the study: Mapped onto spike, vaccine-associated CD4 TCRs spanned it and were dominant at 160-218 and 743-854. Sampling captured repertoires only after the peak T cell response.

This table comes from immunoSEQ multiplex PCR, and its TCRdb copy is limited to in-frame clones, with some not included. Among over 110,000 clones listed, approximately 90% were seen once. This clone was seen once. No antigen is known for it. The material sequenced was peripheral blood, taken on day 0 of AZD1222 vaccination. The source is an adult in good health.

For the CDR3, the DNA is TGTGCCAGCAGTGAAAGACCAGGGATCACTGAAGCTTTCTTT. Its translation is CASSERPGITEAFF. The chain combines TRBV6-1 with TRBJ1-1; D perhaps matches TRBD1 (5 bases). Germline V CDR1 and CDR2: MNHNS, SASEGT. This CDR3 comprises 14 residues. Trimming removed 2 bases from V and 4 bases from J, with 11 bases in between.